This T cell receptor (beta chain) is drawn from a study of lymphopenia after photon versus proton radiotherapy. General study findings and limits: After the lymphocyte nadir, photon-treated repertoires showed oligoclonal expansion, especially of CD8+ Temra cells.

Assay used: immunoSEQ multiplex PCR; TCRdb lists only in-frame clones, some missing. The sample records tens of thousands of clones, about four fifths being singletons. Comments on this clone: The antigen is not known. Other DNA sequences from this sample encode an identical CDR3 as well.

The CDR3 totals 15 residues. Germline CDR1 LNHDA, CDR2 SQIVND (reference sequence). V gave up 4 bases and J gave up 0 bases; unmatched junction bases: 4. This chain joins TRBV19 and TRBJ2-3; 7 bases map to TRBD1. The sequencing here drew on peripheral blood, taken from a patient treated with photon-based radiotherapy. The sequence came from a man over 45 with gastric cancer. This CDR3 is CASSTDRASTDTQYF. The CDR3 DNA is TGTGCCAGTAGTACAGACAGGGCCAGCACAGATACGCAGTATTTT.